These 27 T cell receptor beta chains came from one sample sequenced in a study of shared clonotypes between healthy human individuals. Method: immunoSEQ multiplex PCR; TCRdb's copy keeps in-frame clones and lacks some. The table shows 2 million or so clones, with 95% occurring only once. Sequencing was done on a sample of naive CD4+ T cells sorted from blood. Regarding subset: CD45RA+ positively selected. Receptors were obtained from a man between 18 and 35 years old in good health.

The chain couples TRBV28 to TRBJ2-2; D gene uncertain. V was cut by 7 bases and J by 7 bases, with 10 bases left in between. The CDR3 sequence is 12 residues long. Per the germline V gene, CDR1 is MDHEN and CDR2 is SYDVKM. This CDR3 is CASTLVGGELFF. CDR3 bases: TGTGCCAGCACCCTGGTTGGCGGGGAGCTGTTTTTT.

The CDR3 sequence: CASSLGQRNEQYF. CDR3 in DNA: TGTGCCAGCAGCTTGGGGCAGAGGAACGAGCAGTACTTC. The chain employs TRBV5-6 and TRBJ2-7, with D unclear. CDR1 is SGHDT and CDR2 is YYEEEE in the germline V gene. The CDR3 sequence is 13 residues long. V was clipped by 0 bases and J by 5 bases, with 9 bases between them.

As regards this clone: Other nucleotide sequences in the sample specify the same CDR3. The rearrangement joins TRBV4-3 to TRBJ1-2; D uncertain. Trimming shortened V by 0 bases and J by 4 bases, and 6 bases separated the two germline ends. Per the germline V gene, CDR1 is LGHNA and CDR2 is YSLEER. The CDR3 sequence is 13 residues long. CDR3 DNA: TGCGCCAGCAGCCAAGATAGAGGCTATGGCTACACCTTC. Protein product: CASSQDRGYGYTF.

This chain links TRBV29-1 with TRBJ1-1, with D possibly TRBD1 on 6 matching bases. This CDR3 spans 12 amino acids. V was shortened by 7 bases and J by 4 bases, with 13 bases between the two germline ends. Germline-derived CDR1 and CDR2 are SQVTM and ANQGSEA. CDR3 residues: CSAVRGATEAFF. The CDR3 DNA sequence: TGCAGCGCCGTGAGGGGGGCCACTGAAGCTTTCTTT.

In DNA form, the CDR3 reads TGCGCCAGCAGCCAGTTCCCAGGCGGGAGAGACACCGGGGAGCTGTTTTTT. Translation gives CASSQFPGGRDTGELFF. The chain joins TRBV4-1 to TRBJ2-2, with 7 bases lining up with TRBD2. The CDR3 contains 17 residues. Germline loops: CDR1 MGHRA, CDR2 YSYEKL. Losses at the gene ends were 3 bases for V and 3 bases for J; bases not matched to a gene: 10.

The rearrangement links TRBV6-1 to TRBJ2-1, with 7 positions matching TRBD2. J was trimmed by 6 bases and V by 7 bases; bases with no gene match: 3. This CDR3 region has 12 residues. Germline V gene lookup returns CDR1 MNHNS and CDR2 SASEGT. The CDR3 DNA follows: TGTGCCAGCACGGGGAGGGTCAATGAGCAGTTCTTC. Amino acid sequence: CASTGRVNEQFF.

V usage is TRBV28 and J usage is TRBJ1-2; D not resolved. CDR1 and CDR2 (germline): MDHEN, SYDVKM. Trimming pared 6 bases from V and 5 bases from J, leaving 13 bases between. The length of the CDR3 is 13 residues. The CDR3 here is CASSFKRFYGYTF. In DNA form, the CDR3 reads TGTGCCAGCAGCTTTAAGAGGTTTTATGGCTACACCTTC.

To note about this clone: Distinct nucleotide sequences in the sample also encode this CDR3. The rearrangement joins TRBV6-5 to TRBJ1-1, with a tentative D call TRBD1 (5 bases). Per the germline V gene, CDR1 is MNHEY and CDR2 is SVGAGI. V was clipped by 0 bases and J by 1 base, with 6 bases between them. There are 14 residues in the CDR3. The CDR3 sequence is CASSYSDRNTEAFF. The CDR3 bases are TGTGCCAGCAGTTACTCCGACAGGAACACTGAAGCTTTCTTT.

The chain joins TRBV7-2 to TRBJ2-7; D is perhaps TRBD1 (5 bases). CDR3 length equals 13 residues. The V gene lost 3 bases and the J gene lost 2 bases, with 8 bases spanning the gap. Germline CDR1 SGHTA, CDR2 FQGNSA. In DNA, the CDR3 is TGTGCCAGCAGCTTCGACAGCACCTACGAGCAGTACTTC. It translates to CASSFDSTYEQYF. The complete variable domain, with remaining parts taken from reference TRBV7-2 and TRBJ2-7, reads GAGVSQSPSNKVTEKGKDVELRCDPISGHTALYWYRQSLGQGLEFLIYFQGNSAPDKSGLPSDRFSAERTGGSVSTLTIQRTQQEDSAVYLCASSFDSTYEQYFGPGTRLTVT.

This clone was seen a single time. The J gene is TRBJ2-2, the V gene TRBV9; TRBD1 agrees at 7 bases. The DNA matches TRBJ1-4 better at its end, which makes the J call doubtful. The CDR3 covers 14 residues. Germline V lookup: CDR1 SGDLS, CDR2 YYNGEE. The CDR3 nucleotides are TGTGCCAGCAGCGTAGGGGCAGGGGGTGAAAAACTGTTTTTT. This encodes CASSVGAGGEKLFF.

The V call is TRBV6-5, the J call TRBJ2-2; a weak D match, TRBD2 (6 bases). Germline loops: CDR1 MNHEY, CDR2 SVGAGI. The ends were cut back, 4 bases at V and 1 base at J, with 13 bases in the middle. This CDR3 region has 16 residues. The CDR3 protein is CASSSAGLLNTGELFF. CDR3 sequence (DNA): TGTGCCAGCAGTTCAGCGGGCCTTTTGAACACCGGGGAGCTGTTTTTT.

The genes are TRBV7-6 and TRBJ2-5; the D is unclear. This CDR3 is 11 amino acids long. V lost 3 bases, J lost 4 bases, and 3 bases lay in between. The germline gives CDR1 SGHVS, CDR2 FNYEAQ. CDR3 bases: TGTGCCAGCAGCTTCGGAGAGACCCAGTACTTC. It is translated as CASSFGETQYF.

The V gene is TRBV12-5, the J gene TRBJ2-5, with D uncertain. CDR3 length equals 13 residues. Germline CDR1 and CDR2: LGHNT and FRNRAP. Trimming removed 1 base from V and 7 bases from J, with 10 bases in between. The CDR3 spells CASGLAQLGTQYF. DNA for the CDR3: TGTGCTAGTGGTTTGGCCCAACTGGGGACCCAGTACTTC. The whole variable domain, filled in from reference TRBV12-5 and TRBJ2-5, reads DARVTQTPRHKVTEMGQEVTMRCQPILGHNTVFWYRQTMMQGLELLAYFRNRAPLDDSGMPKDRFSAEMPDATLATLKIQPSEPRDSAVYFCASGLAQLGTQYFGPGTRLLVL.

With regard to this clone: The sample has other DNA sequences that encode this CDR3 too. The V gene is TRBV30, the J gene TRBJ2-5; no reliable D call. Germline-derived CDR1 and CDR2 are GTSNPN and SVGIG (reference sequence). The CDR3 runs 11 residues. Between the trimmed V and J ends, which lost 2 bases and 5 bases, there was a span of 6 bases. CDR3 nucleotides: TGTGCCTGGAGTCCTAGGGAGACCCAGTACTTC. This sequence encodes CAWSPRETQYF.

This clone appeared once. The gene calls are TRBV6-5 and TRBJ1-3; tentative D call: TRBD1 (5 bases). Trimming left V 4 bases short and J 0 bases short, with 10 bases between. The CDR3 contains 15 residues. Germline values: CDR1 MNHEY, CDR2 SVGAGI. The DNA for the CDR3 is TGTGCCAGCAGTTTACAGGCCTCCTCTGGAAACACCATATATTTT. Encoded protein: CASSLQASSGNTIYF.

The V gene is TRBV29-1, the J gene TRBJ1-2, with D unresolved. The CDR3 is 11 amino acids. The V gene's germline CDR1 is SQVTM and CDR2 ANQGSEA. V was trimmed by 3 bases and J by 4 bases, leaving 6 bases between them. CDR3: CSVEGSYGYTF. DNA for the CDR3: TGCAGCGTTGAGGGGTCCTATGGCTACACCTTC.

The chain recombines TRBV19 with TRBJ2-7; 13 nucleotides agree with TRBD2. CDR1 and CDR2 from the germline V gene are LNHDA and SQIVND (reference sequence). This CDR3 spans 15 amino acids. V lost 7 bases, J lost 2 bases, and 5 bases stayed unmatched. The CDR3 protein is CASKTSGGSPYEQYF. CDR3 DNA: TGTGCCAGTAAGACTAGCGGGGGGAGCCCCTACGAGCAGTACTTC.

V usage is TRBV30 and J usage is TRBJ2-7, with a weak D call TRBD1 (5 bases). The CDR3 extends over 13 amino acids. Germline CDR1 is GTSNPN and CDR2 is SVGIG (reference sequence). V shed 4 bases and J shed 6 bases, with 16 bases lying between them. CDR3 in amino acids: CAWTGSPTGEQYF. In DNA, the CDR3 is TGTGCCTGGACCGGGTCCCCCACAGGCGAGCAGTACTTC.

The chain's CDR3 is CASSESAGALKEQFF. Written as DNA, the CDR3 is TGCGCCAGCAGTGAGTCTGCAGGGGCTCTAAAGGAGCAGTTCTTC. The chain has TRBV10-1 and TRBJ2-1; maybe TRBD1 (6 bases). This CDR3 is 15 amino acids long. Per the germline V gene, CDR1 is WNHNN and CDR2 is SYGVQD (reference sequence). Trimming pared 0 bases from V and 10 bases from J, leaving 16 bases between.

The chain employs TRBV4-2 and TRBJ2-5, with D perhaps given as TRBD1 or TRBD2 (5 bases each). Trimming cost V 5 bases and J 2 bases, with 12 bases left between them. This CDR3 region has 14 residues. Germline-derived CDR1 and CDR2 are LGHNA and YNFKEQ. CDR3 sequence reads: CASSSPGRQETQYF. The CDR3 DNA reads as TGTGCCAGCAGCTCCCCGGGGCGGCAAGAGACCCAGTACTTC.

This chain joins TRBV20-1 and TRBJ2-2; D is undetermined. V was pared by 5 bases and J by 7 bases, with 8 bases between. Germline lookup yields CDR1 DFQATT and CDR2 SNEGSKA (reference sequence). The CDR3 covers 11 residues. The CDR3 region has the DNA TGCAGTGCTGGACGAGGCGGGGAGCTGTTTTTT. Translated, it gives CSAGRGGELFF.

The V call is TRBV2, the J call TRBJ2-7; 7 nucleotides match TRBD2. The V gene end was trimmed by 0 bases and the J gene end by 9 bases; junction bases not matched to a gene: 5. The CDR3 loop spans 13 amino acids. From germline, CDR1 is SNHLY and CDR2 FYNNEI. The DNA of the CDR3 is TGTGCCAGCAGTGAAGCTGGACTAGGAGTGCAGTACTTC. Protein sequence: CASSEAGLGVQYF.

In its sample, this clone was seen a few times. The V call is TRBV4-1, the J call TRBJ1-5; 7 positions agree with TRBD1. Germline assignment: CDR1 MGHRA and CDR2 YSYEKL. The V and J ends lost 5 bases and 2 bases, in that order; junction bases with no gene match: 9. The CDR3 is 16 residues long. CDR3 in DNA: TGCGCCAGCAGCTCATCGACAGGGTGGGGCAATCAGCCCCAGCATTTT. Protein product: CASSSSTGWGNQPQHF.

Details on this clone: In the same sample, other DNA sequences code for this CDR3. The V call is TRBV7-9, the J call TRBJ2-5; D might be TRBD2 (6 bases). The CDR3 has 14 residues. CDR1 is SEHNR and CDR2 is FQNEAQ in the germline V gene (reference sequence). The V and J ends lost 1 base and 1 base respectively, with 7 bases between them. CDR3 DNA sequence: TGTGCCAGCAGCTTAGTTAGCGGCCAAGAGACCCAGTACTTC. Translated, it gives CASSLVSGQETQYF. The full variable domain, with the rest looked up from reference TRBV7-9 and TRBJ2-5, is DTGVSQNPRHKITKRGQNVTFRCDPISEHNRLYWYRQTLGQGPEFLTYFQNEAQLEKSRLLSDRFSAERPKGSFSTLEIQRTEQGDSAMYLCASSLVSGQETQYFGPGTRLLVL.

The V call is TRBV6-5, the J call TRBJ1-2; 9 nucleotides line up with TRBD1. The germline V gene has CDR1 MNHEY and CDR2 SVGAGI. The CDR3 sequence is 16 residues long. The junction had 9 bases not matched to a gene; V was cut back by 4 bases and J by 3 bases. CDR3 region: CASSLRTGEAYYGYTF. In DNA, the CDR3 is TGTGCCAGCAGTTTAAGGACAGGGGAGGCCTACTATGGCTACACCTTC.

The chain uses TRBV7-2 and TRBJ2-1; D perhaps matches TRBD2 (5 bases). Germline V gene sequence: CDR1 SGHTA, CDR2 FQGNSA. V lost 4 bases and J lost 1, with 14 bases in between. The CDR3 contains 16 residues. CDR3 region: CASSSVEGVSYNEQFF. CDR3 nucleotides: TGTGCCAGCAGCTCTGTCGAGGGCGTGTCCTACAATGAGCAGTTCTTC.

This chain uses TRBV18 with TRBJ1-5; D is unclear. Per germline, CDR1 KGHSH and CDR2 LQKENI. The CDR3 totals 16 residues. V was cut by 0 bases and J by 3 bases, with 12 bases left in between. The CDR3 is CASSPPGKANNQPQHF. The DNA of the CDR3 is TGTGCCAGCTCACCACCTGGGAAGGCCAACAATCAGCCCCAGCATTTT.